This T cell receptor beta chain is drawn from a study of CD8 T cells in Susac syndrome. CD8+ and CD4+ T cells from blood underwent TCR beta sequencing. CD8+ and CD4+ T cells were negatively isolated; TEMRA cells were FACS-enriched. Regarding this clonotype: No antigen is known for it.

Study-level points and caveats: The study acknowledged a relatively small number of individuals in its TCR sequencing and HLA analysis.

Trimming cost V 6 bases and J 3 bases; bases outside gene matches: 15. Germline assignment: CDR1 ENHRY and CDR2 SYGVKD. This CDR3 has 17 residues. Reverse transcription of 0.5 to 1 ug RNA was performed with random hexamers. Across 54 Vbeta and 13 Jbeta, TCR beta CDR3 was amplified with immunoSEQ multiplex PCR. Each CDR3 protein gets one entry after TCRdb re-called the immunoSEQ multiplex PCR reads with MiXCR. The data hold about 76,000 distinct CDR3 sequences, with about 91% observed a single time. The chain recombines TRBV10-3 with TRBJ2-3; 7 bases map to TRBD1. The sequencing input was CD8+ T cells from PBMCs. The receptor was isolated from a human donor with multiple sclerosis. Here the CDR3 reads CAIRRPTDSGGTDTQYF. The CDR3 DNA follows: TGTGCCATCAGGAGACCCACAGATTCAGGGGGTACAGATACGCAGTATTTT.